These 20 T cell receptor beta chains came from one sample sequenced in a study of shared clonotypes between healthy human individuals (dated by TCRdb to 2020 to 2021). Library preparation employed the immunoSEQ multiplex PCR assay. TCRdb provides this immuneACCESS table in a form limited to in-frame rearrangements. Some clones are lacking; in checked studies, under half of them reflect an unresolved V gene, and why the rest are absent is not known. The sample records a few million clones, roughly 93% of which are singletons. The top ten constitute about 0.41% of the sample. Sequences were obtained from naive CD4+ T cells from PBMCs. The cell subset or site label, read with the paper, signifies: CD45RA+ positively selected. Source of these receptors: a man between 18 and 35 years old in good health. Some clones in this sample may be carry-over from other donors' samples.

This rearrangement joins TRBV7-8 to TRBJ2-7; D gene ambiguous. The CDR3 sequence is 12 residues long. Trimming took off 3 bases at V and 6 bases at J, with 9 bases between the two ends. Germline loops: CDR1 SGHVS, CDR2 FQNEAQ. The CDR3 reads CASSFGPREQYF. In DNA form, the CDR3 reads TGTGCCAGCAGCTTTGGCCCCCGCGAGCAGTACTTC. Full variable domain (rest looked up from reference TRBV7-8 and TRBJ2-7): GAGVSQSPRYKVAKRGQDVALRCDPISGHVSLFWYQQALGQGPEFLTYFQNEAQLDKSGLPSDRFFAERPEGSVSTLKIQRTQQEDSAVYLCASSFGPREQYFGPGTRLTVT.

This rearrangement joins TRBV15 to TRBJ1-4, with a weak D call TRBD1 (5 bases). Germline lookup yields CDR1 LNHNV and CDR2 YYDKDF (reference sequence). The ends were cut back, 6 bases at V and 8 bases at J, with 25 bases in the middle. CDR3 size: 17 residues. CDR3 amino acids: CATSRGSDLRLEEKLFF. The CDR3 DNA follows: TGTGCCACCAGTCGGGGGAGCGATTTAAGACTTGAGGAAAAACTGTTTTTT.

The chain recombines TRBV29-1 with TRBJ2-1, with D hard to call. The CDR3 runs to 14 residues. In germline, CDR1 is SQVTM, CDR2 ANQGSEA. The V and J ends lost 4 bases and 1 base respectively, with 11 bases between them. DNA of the CDR3: TGCAGCGTTGCTCAGGCGTATTCCTACAATGAGCAGTTCTTC. This translates into CSVAQAYSYNEQFF.

The chain combines TRBV18 with TRBJ1-2; tentatively, D is TRBD1 (5 bases). The CDR3 has 14 amino acids. Per germline, CDR1 KGHSH and CDR2 LQKENI. The V and J ends lost 3 bases and 8 bases respectively, with 16 bases between them. CDR3 coding DNA: TGTGCCAGCTCACCGGAGACCACTTGGGGGGGCTACACCTTC. It yields the protein CASSPETTWGGYTF.

For this clone: Other DNA sequences in the sample encode the same CDR3. The chain has TRBV9 and TRBJ2-2; maybe TRBD1 (6 bases). V shed 1 base and J shed 0 bases, with 7 bases lying between them. Germline CDR1 SGDLS, CDR2 YYNGEE. The length of the CDR3 is 15 residues. CDR3: CASSVQGTNTGELFF. In DNA, the CDR3 is TGTGCCAGCAGCGTACAGGGGACGAACACCGGGGAGCTGTTTTTT.

The chain combines TRBV21-1 with TRBJ2-5; the D call of TRBD2 is as the table states it, not checked on the DNA. TRBV21-1 is assigned pseudogene status. The CDR3 sequence is 18 residues long. This chain's CDR3 is CASSNIASAKTLQETQYF. The CDR3, as DNA: TGTGCCAGCAGCAATATTGCTAGCGCGAAAACCCTACAAGAGACCCAGTACTTC.

This chain links TRBV7-9 with TRBJ1-1, with D tentatively TRBD1 (5 bases). Trimming took off 0 bases at V and 6 bases at J, with 8 bases between the two ends. Germline V gives CDR1 SEHNR, CDR2 FQNEAQ (reference sequence). The CDR3 length is 13 residues. The CDR3 region has the DNA TGTGCCAGCAGCTTAGCGGGGGTAGCTGAAGCTTTCTTT. It encodes CASSLAGVAEAFF. Supplemented by reference TRBV7-9 and TRBJ1-1, the full variable domain reads DTGVSQNPRHKITKRGQNVTFRCDPISEHNRLYWYRQTLGQGPEFLTYFQNEAQLEKSRLLSDRFSAERPKGSFSTLEIQRTEQGDSAMYLCASSLAGVAEAFFGQGTRLTVV.

J is TRBJ1-1 and V is TRBV11-2, with D perhaps TRBD1 (5 bases). The germline CDR1 and CDR2 sequences are SGHAT and FQNNGV. This CDR3 spans 13 amino acids. The ends were cut back, 3 bases at V and 4 bases at J, with 9 bases in the middle. CDR3 sequence: CASSFRVGTEAFF. DNA of the CDR3: TGTGCCAGCAGCTTCAGGGTGGGCACTGAAGCTTTCTTT.

About this clone: This sample also contains other DNA sequences that code for the same CDR3. The rearrangement links TRBV30 to TRBJ1-2; unclear D gene. V was cut by 0 bases and J by 4 bases, with 3 bases left in between. This CDR3 has 11 residues. CDR1 and CDR2 from the germline V gene are GTSNPN and SVGIG (reference sequence). CDR3 amino acids: CAWSVGYGYTF. CDR3 nucleotides: TGTGCCTGGAGTGTCGGCTATGGCTACACCTTC.

Concerning this clone: Other nucleotide sequences in the sample specify the same CDR3. The V gene is TRBV30, the J gene TRBJ2-7; D may match TRBD1 or TRBD2 (6 bases each). Between the trimmed V and J ends, which lost 0 bases and 1 base, there was a span of 10 bases. CDR1 and CDR2 from the germline V gene are GTSNPN and SVGIG (reference sequence). The CDR3 has 14 residues. The CDR3 nucleotides are TGTGCCTGGAGTGTCAAGGGGGGTTCCTACGAGCAGTACTTC. This codes for CAWSVKGGSYEQYF.

This clone was seen only once. V usage is TRBV9 and J usage is TRBJ1-4; D unresolved. Germline V gives CDR1 SGDLS, CDR2 YYNGEE. Trimming pared 0 bases from V and 6 bases from J, leaving 6 bases between. The CDR3 covers 13 residues. In DNA, the CDR3 is TGTGCCAGCAGCGTAGGGTCGGATGAAAAACTGTTTTTT. Protein: CASSVGSDEKLFF.

CDR3 coding DNA: TGTGCCAGCGGTGTTAGTCAGCCCCAGCATTTT. Its protein is CASGVSQPQHF. The chain has TRBV6-5 and TRBJ1-5; no definite D call. V was clipped by 8 bases and J by 6 bases, with 8 bases between them. Germline CDR1 is MNHEY and CDR2 is SVGAGI. This CDR3 is built from 11 residues.

The chain combines TRBV10-3 with TRBJ2-5; either TRBD1 or TRBD2 may supply D (5 bases each). Germline CDR1 reads ENHRY; CDR2 reads SYGVKD. The germline V and J ends were trimmed by 6 bases and 1 base, with 15 bases remaining between them. CDR3 size: 15 residues. The DNA of the CDR3 is TGTGCCATCAGAGCCGGGACCAAGATCCAAGAGACCCAGTACTTC. Residues: CAIRAGTKIQETQYF.

V gene TRBV4-1 combines with J gene TRBJ2-5; 7 bases are shared with TRBD1. There are 16 residues in the CDR3. Germline-derived CDR1 and CDR2 are MGHRA and YSYEKL. The J segment lost 4 bases and the V segment lost 4 bases, leaving 12 bases of the junction unmatched. The CDR3 DNA is TGCGCCAGCAGCCCCGGGATGGGCAGGGGGTCAGAGACCCAGTACTTC. Translation gives CASSPGMGRGSETQYF.

The table lists this clone with a few counts. This sample also contains other DNA sequences that code for the same CDR3. J is TRBJ1-5 and V is TRBV28; D uncertain. The germline V and J ends were trimmed by 3 bases and 1 base, with 4 bases remaining between them. CDR3 size: 13 residues. Germline V CDR1 and CDR2: MDHEN, SYDVKM. The CDR3 DNA reads as TGTGCCAGCAGTTTCGACAGCAATCAGCCCCAGCATTTT. It specifies CASSFDSNQPQHF. Filled out from reference TRBV28 and TRBJ1-5, the complete variable domain reads DVKVTQSSRYLVKRTGEKVFLECVQDMDHENMFWYRQDPGLGLRLIYFSYDVKMKEKGDIPEGYSVSREKKERFSLILESASTNQTSMYLCASSFDSNQPQHFGDGTRLSIL.

The rearrangement joins TRBV29-1 to TRBJ1-1; tentatively, D is TRBD1 (6 bases). The V gene's germline CDR1 is SQVTM and CDR2 ANQGSEA. Trimming took 6 bases from V and 3 from J, leaving 14 bases between them. The CDR3 consists of 13 residues. In DNA, the CDR3 is TGCAGCGTGGGGGCCCTACTCTACACTGAAGCTTTCTTT. Protein product: CSVGALLYTEAFF.

V usage is TRBV28 and J usage is TRBJ2-1; TRBD2 aligns across 7 bases. The V segment lost 5 bases and the J segment 2 bases; nucleotides outside the gene matches: 9. From germline, CDR1 is MDHEN and CDR2 SYDVKM. The CDR3 runs to 16 residues. The CDR3 is CASSIPSGLPYNEQFF. The CDR3 nucleotides are TGTGCCAGCAGTATACCTAGCGGCCTACCCTACAATGAGCAGTTCTTC.

This rearrangement joins TRBV5-5 to TRBJ1-2; D not certain. V was cut by 1 base and J by 7 bases, with 14 bases left in between. Germline CDR1 and CDR2: SGHKS and YYEKEE (reference sequence). The CDR3 is made up of 14 amino acids. CDR3 nucleotide sequence: TGTGCCAGCAGCTTGTTCCGGGCAGATGCTGGCTACACCTTC. Translated: CASSLFRADAGYTF.

This clone was observed once. The V gene is TRBV6-1, the J gene TRBJ2-1; 10 bases line up with TRBD2. CDR3 length equals 15 residues. V was clipped by 8 bases and J by 3 bases; unmatched bases: 7. The germline V gene has CDR1 MNHNS and CDR2 SASEGT. The CDR3 spells CASALAGVFYNEQFF. CDR3 DNA: TGTGCCAGCGCCCTAGCGGGAGTCTTCTACAATGAGCAGTTCTTC.

The CDR3 DNA is TGTGCCAGCAGGCGGGACTACCTAGAGACCCAGTACTTC. Protein product: CASRRDYLETQYF. The rearrangement joins TRBV5-8 to TRBJ2-5; TRBD2 agrees at 7 bases. Germline values: CDR1 SGHTS, CDR2 YDEGEE. The CDR3 length is 13 residues. V lost 5 bases, J lost 4 bases, and 5 bases stayed unmatched. Full variable domain (remainder filled in from reference TRBV5-8 and TRBJ2-5): EAGVTQSPTHLIKTRGQQATLRCSPISGHTSVYWYQQALGLGLQFLLWYDEGEERNRGNFPPRFSGRQFPNYSSELNVNALELEDSALYLCASRRDYLETQYFGPGTRLLVL.